This T cell receptor beta chain was obtained from a study of blood T cell repertoires in COVID-19 (dated by TCRdb to the early 2020s). Study-wide context: Samples covering the acute and convalescent phases of COVID-19 were provided by collaborators in the United States, Italy and Spain. The material from the prospective study consisted of cDNA or gDNA derived from T cells, B-cell-depleted T cells, or PBMCs. The dataset comprised deeply sampled blood TCRbeta repertoires from subjects exposed to, actively infected with, or recovered from COVID-19. The repertoires were released in a freely available public database intended as a resource for research on the immune response to SARS-CoV-2. Samples were obtained from the ongoing ImmuneRACE study (first 160 participants) and from about 1,300 subjects provided by 6 global collaborators. A de-identified subject ID, COVID-19 status, age in years and sex were almost always included in the sample metadata. Where available, HLA class I and class II types were obtained from metadata supplied by the sample provider rather than from assay-based typing.

Worth noting for this clone: The target of this receptor is not known. Nothing much larger sits one base from this clone, and base qualities are not available.

V trim: 4 bases; J trim: 12 bases; unmatched bases: 11. The CDR3 has 16 amino acids, counting the end cysteine and phenylalanine. Left in the record is the CDR3 DNA by itself, 48 bases read in frame from the first base. From the germline V gene (reference sequence), CDR1 is MNHEY and CDR2 is SMNVEV. TCRbeta CDR3 regions were amplified from genomic DNA by means of the immunoSEQ Assay, a bias-controlled multiplex PCR. Under the source paper's analysis protocol: The number of nucleated cells in each sample was estimated from the amplification of reference gene primers within the assay. Sequence reads were collapsed and filtered to measure the absolute abundance of every unique TCRbeta CDR3 rearrangement. For each sample, productive Simpson clonality was calculated by taking the square root of Simpson's diversity index across productive rearrangements. TCRdb retrieved this table from immuneACCESS and kept in-frame rearrangements only. Not all clones are present; in checked studies, unresolved V genes account for under half, and no reason is known for the remainder. V, J and clone size are those of that table, while D and trimming were read from the DNA. In this sample the table shows 76,000 or so clones, roughly 80% of which occur a single time. The ten largest clonotypes hold 8.5% to 14% of the sample.

Results the study describes overall, beyond this receptor: How much clinical and demographic metadata was included differed by source and by participant, and the metadata was provided uncurated.

The collaborating institutions used their own protocols to collect whole blood in K2EDTA tubes. For TCRbeta analysis, collaborator samples were shipped as frozen whole blood, as isolated PBMCs, or as DNA extracted from either sample type. The sequenced sample was peripheral blood. This receptor was obtained from a man aged 50 to 60 with acute or convalescent COVID-19. This chain joins TRBV27 to TRBJ2-1, with TRBD2 matching 14 junction bases. For the CDR3, the sequence is CASSSQGLAGAPPQFF. DNA sequence: TGTGCCAGCAGTTCCCAGGGACTAGCGGGAGCCCCGCCGCAGTTCTTC.